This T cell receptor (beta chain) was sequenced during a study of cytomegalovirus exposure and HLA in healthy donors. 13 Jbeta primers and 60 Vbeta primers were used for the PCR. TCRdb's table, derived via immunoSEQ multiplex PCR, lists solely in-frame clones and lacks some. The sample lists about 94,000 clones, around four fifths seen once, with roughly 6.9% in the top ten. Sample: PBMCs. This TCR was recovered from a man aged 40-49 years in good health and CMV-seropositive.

The CDR3 sequence: CASSSVAGGTSTDTQYF. In DNA form, the CDR3 reads TGTGCCAGCAGTTCGGTAGCGGGAGGGACTAGCACAGATACGCAGTATTTT. This chain joins TRBV28 and TRBJ2-3; 11 bases fit TRBD2. V shed 4 bases, J shed 0 bases, and the junction held 6 bases outside the gene matches. The germline CDR1 and CDR2 sequences are MDHEN and SYDVKM. This CDR3 is 17 amino acids long.